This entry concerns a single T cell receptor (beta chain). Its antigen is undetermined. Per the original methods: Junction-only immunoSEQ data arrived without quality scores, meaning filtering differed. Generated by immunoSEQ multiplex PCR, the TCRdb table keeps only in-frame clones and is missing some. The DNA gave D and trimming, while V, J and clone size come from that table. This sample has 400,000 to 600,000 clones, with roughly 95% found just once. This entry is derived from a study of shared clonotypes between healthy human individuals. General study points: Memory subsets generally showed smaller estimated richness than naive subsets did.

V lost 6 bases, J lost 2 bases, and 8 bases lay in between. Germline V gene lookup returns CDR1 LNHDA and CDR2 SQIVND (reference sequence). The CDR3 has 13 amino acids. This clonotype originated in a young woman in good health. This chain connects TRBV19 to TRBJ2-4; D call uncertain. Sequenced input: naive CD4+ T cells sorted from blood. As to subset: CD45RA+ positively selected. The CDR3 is CASRQLSKNIQYF. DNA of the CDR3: TGTGCCAGTAGACAGTTATCCAAAAACATTCAGTACTTC.